These T cell receptor beta chains were read from a single sample in a study of blood T cell repertoires in COVID-19. Clones were sequenced by immunoSEQ multiplex PCR, and TCRdb holds only the in-frame ones, with some missing. Among some 68,000 clones listed, roughly 87% were seen once. Sequencing input: peripheral blood. The receptors originated from a woman aged 50 to 65 with COVID-19, enrolled during active disease. Both conserved end residues are part of each CDR3. The D gene is left open where the match is weak. Part of the rows lack a size; the others show once, few, many or a class for expanded clones.

>-|TRBJ1-2|TRBV6-1|-
CASSEIAGFYGYTF
TGTGCCAGCAGTGAAATAGCAGGGTTCTATGGCTACACCTTC
>-|TRBJ2-7|TRBV27|-
CASSLLALGSHEQYF
TGTGCCAGCAGTTTATTGGCCCTAGGATCCCACGAGCAGTACTTC
>few|TRBJ2-7|TRBV6-5|TRBD2
CASASAGGSYEQYF
TGTGCCAGCGCCTCGGCGGGGGGTTCCTACGAGCAGTACTTC
>-|TRBJ2-2|TRBV19|TRBD2
CASIQASGSSGELFF
TGTGCCAGTATTCAGGCTAGCGGGAGTTCCGGGGAGCTGTTTTTT
>-|TRBJ2-5|TRBV2|TRBD1
CASSGDSFRGETQYF
TGTGCCAGCAGTGGGGACAGCTTTCGGGGAGAGACCCAGTACTTC
>-|TRBJ2-5|TRBV2|-
CASNTQVRETQYF
TGTGCCAGCAACACACAGGTTCGGGAGACCCAGTACTTC
>-|TRBJ2-7|TRBV28|TRBD2
CASSRGLAGVEQYF
TGTGCCAGCAGTAGGGGACTAGCGGGGGTTGAGCAGTACTTC
>-|TRBJ1-3|TRBV6-5|-
CAARGATGNTIYF
TGTGCCGCCCGGGGGGCAACTGGAAACACCATATATTTT
>-|TRBJ1-1|TRBV6-5|-
CASSTRTANTEAFF
TGTGCCAGCAGTACCCGGACAGCGAACACTGAAGCTTTCTTT
>-|TRBJ2-2|TRBV30|TRBD2
CAWRATSGRAGELFF
TGTGCCTGGAGGGCCACTAGCGGGAGGGCCGGGGAGCTGTTTTTT
>-|TRBJ2-3|TRBV15|-
CATSRARFPSSTDTQYF
TGTGCCACCAGCAGAGCGCGGTTTCCCTCTAGCACAGATACGCAGTATTTT
>-|TRBJ2-7|TRBV5-4|-
CASSKQGTYEQYF
TGTGCCAGCAGTAAACAGGGAACCTACGAGCAGTACTTC
>-|TRBJ2-7|TRBV9|TRBD1
CASSAGTGGSSYEQYF
TGTGCCAGCAGCGCCGGGACAGGGGGGAGCTCCTACGAGCAGTACTTC
>-|TRBJ1-1|TRBV9|-
CASSLMGGGITEAFF
TGTGCCAGCAGCCTCATGGGGGGAGGGATCACTGAAGCTTTCTTT
>-|TRBJ2-2|TRBV5-4|-
CASSHSRDTFTGELFF
TGTGCCAGCAGTCACTCGAGGGACACCTTCACCGGGGAGCTGTTTTTT
>-|TRBJ2-1|TRBV7-9|-
CASSNLADEQFF
TGTGCCAGTTCTAATTTAGCGGATGAGCAGTTCTTC
>-|TRBJ1-1|TRBV28|TRBD1
CASSTRAGGIYTEAFF
TGTGCCAGCAGTACCCGGGCAGGGGGTATCTACACTGAAGCTTTCTTT
>-|TRBJ2-3|TRBV5-1|-
CASSPPRYGTQYF
TGCGCCAGCAGCCCTCCTAGGTACGGTACGCAGTATTTT
>-|TRBJ2-7|TRBV5-5|-
CASSFSSAPYEQYF
TGTGCCAGCAGCTTCTCTAGCGCACCCTACGAGCAGTACTTC
>-|TRBJ2-1|TRBV5-4|TRBD2
CASSLTSGSYNEQFF
TGTGCCAGCAGCCTCACTAGCGGGAGTTACAATGAGCAGTTCTTC
>-|TRBJ2-7|TRBV3-1/TRBV3-2|TRBD2
CASSPGRDARQYF
TGTGCCAGCAGCCCGGGGAGGGACGCCCGGCAGTACTTC
>-|TRBJ2-7|TRBV11-2|-
CASSSVKGQSYEQYF
TGTGCCAGCAGCTCAGTGAAAGGACAGTCCTACGAGCAGTACTTC
>-|TRBJ2-7|TRBV28|-
CASTDQGSRLHEQYF
TGTGCCAGCACCGACCAGGGGAGCCGTCTTCACGAGCAGTACTTC
>-|TRBJ2-1|TRBV7-9|-
CASSFDGRYYNEQFF
TGTGCCAGCAGCTTCGACGGGAGATATTACAATGAGCAGTTCTTC
>-|TRBJ2-2|TRBV9|-
CASSVEGIGVTGELFF
TGTGCCAGCAGCGTAGAAGGTATAGGGGTTACCGGGGAGCTGTTTTTT
>-|TRBJ2-7|TRBV5-5|-
CASSIQGSFYEQYF
TGTGCCAGCAGCATACAGGGATCCTTCTACGAGCAGTACTTC
>-|TRBJ2-2|TRBV14|-
CASSQDLAATGELFF
TGTGCCAGCAGCCAAGATTTGGCAGCGACCGGGGAGCTGTTTTTT
>-|TRBJ1-4|TRBV27|-
CASSLRPQGEKLFF
TGTGCCAGCAGTTTAAGGCCTCAGGGGGAAAAACTGTTTTTT
>-|TRBJ1-3|TRBV28|-
CASLPPGVSGNTIYF
TGTGCCAGCTTACCCCCGGGGGTCTCTGGAAACACCATATATTTT
>few|TRBJ2-2|TRBV7-9|-
CASSSTNTGELFF
TGTGCCAGCAGCTCCACGAACACCGGGGAGCTGTTTTTT
>-|TRBJ1-1|TRBV12-5|-
CASGGRGSTEAFF
TGTGCTAGTGGCGGAAGGGGTAGCACTGAAGCTTTCTTT
>-|TRBJ2-3|TRBV5-6|TRBD2
CASSLETSATDTQYF
TGTGCCAGCAGCTTGGAGACTAGCGCCACAGATACGCAGTATTTT
>-|TRBJ2-1|TRBV10-3|TRBD2
CAISSGNAYNEQFF
TGTGCCATCAGTAGCGGGAACGCCTACAATGAGCAGTTCTTC
>few|TRBJ1-2|TRBV13|TRBD1
CASSIRTGPIRVDGYTF
TGTGCCAGCAGCATCAGGACAGGTCCCATTCGGGTTGATGGCTACACCTTC